This T cell receptor (beta chain) is drawn from a study of T-cell reconstitution after alpha-beta-depleted transplantation in children. Unique molecular identifiers were incorporated during preparation of the TCRbeta library. MiXCR was run by TCRdb on the PCR reads, yielding one entry per CDR3 protein. The sample lists 300,000 to 350,000 distinct CDR3 sequences, around 15% occurring once. Trimming took 5 bases from V and 8 from J; bases not matched to a gene: 11. This CDR3 has 14 amino acids. CDR1 and CDR2 from the germline V gene are MDHEN and SYDVKM. Material: PBMCs, mostly from graft donor cells, obtained 360 days after TCRalphabeta/CD19-depleted stem cell transplant. This sequence joins TRBV28 and TRBJ2-7; 8 nucleotides agree with TRBD1. The TCR originated in a male patient aged 2 to 10 who had a stem cell transplant for acute lymphoblastic leukemia, so the T cells may come from the graft donor. The CDR3 DNA follows: TGTGCCAGCAGTCTCCGGGACAGGCGGGTCAAGCAGTACTTC. Encoded protein: CASSLRDRRVKQYF.